This T cell receptor (beta chain) was recovered during a study of identifying expanded T cells in peripheral blood. A word on this clone: Its antigen remains unidentified. In the same sample, other DNA sequences code for this CDR3.

Libraries were prepared by immunoSEQ multiplex PCR; TCRdb keeps only in-frame clonotypes and omits some of them. The top ten hold roughly 18% of the sample, which has tens of thousands of clones, 84% seen once. There are 15 residues in the CDR3. Trimming removed 1 base from V and 5 bases from J, with 12 bases in between. Germline values: CDR1 SGHAT, CDR2 FQDESV (reference sequence). Study conclusions and caveats: Two-week clone count variance significantly increased as total template count grew.

Collection occurred without any documented infections or immune events in donors. The specimen sequenced was blood. This TCR came from a person aged 18 to 75 in good health. This sequence joins TRBV11-1 and TRBJ1-5; no reliable D call. The CDR3 loop is CASSLGAGTDQPQHF. The DNA of the CDR3 is TGTGCCAGCAGCTTAGGGGCAGGCACTGATCAGCCCCAGCATTTT.